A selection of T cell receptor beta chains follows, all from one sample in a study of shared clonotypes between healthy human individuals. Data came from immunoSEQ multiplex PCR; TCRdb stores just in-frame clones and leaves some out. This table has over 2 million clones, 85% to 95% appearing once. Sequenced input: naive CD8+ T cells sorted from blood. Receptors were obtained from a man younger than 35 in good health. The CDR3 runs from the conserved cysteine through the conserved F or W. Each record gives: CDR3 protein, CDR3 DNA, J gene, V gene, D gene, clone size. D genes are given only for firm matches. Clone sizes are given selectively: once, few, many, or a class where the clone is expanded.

CDR3aa: CASKPGLRDEKLFF
CDR3nt: TGTGCCAGCAAGCCGGGACTTCGGGATGAAAAACTGTTTTTT
j_gene: TRBJ1-4
v_gene: TRBV2
d_gene: -
abundance: -

CDR3aa: CASSPRGVFYEQYF
CDR3nt: TGTGCCAGCAGTCCCCGGGGAGTTTTCTACGAGCAGTACTTC
j_gene: TRBJ2-7
v_gene: TRBV2
d_gene: -
abundance: -

CDR3aa: CATWVQGADTQYF
CDR3nt: TGTGCCACCTGGGTACAGGGAGCAGATACGCAGTATTTT
j_gene: TRBJ2-3
v_gene: TRBV15
d_gene: -
abundance: -

CDR3aa: CASSSDNGYGYTF
CDR3nt: TGTGCCAGCAGTTCAGACAATGGTTATGGCTACACCTTC
j_gene: TRBJ1-2
v_gene: TRBV28
d_gene: -
abundance: -

CDR3aa: CASSETSGGEADTQYF
CDR3nt: TGCGCCAGCAGTGAAACTAGCGGGGGGGAGGCAGATACGCAGTATTTT
j_gene: TRBJ2-3
v_gene: TRBV10-2
d_gene: TRBD2
abundance: -

CDR3aa: CASSYGKTQYF
CDR3nt: TGTGCCAGCAGTTACGGGAAGACCCAGTACTTC
j_gene: TRBJ2-5
v_gene: TRBV6-6
d_gene: -
abundance: -

CDR3aa: CSVPPAGYTF
CDR3nt: TGCAGCGTCCCCCCCGCTGGCTACACCTTC
j_gene: TRBJ1-2
v_gene: TRBV29-1
d_gene: -
abundance: -

CDR3aa: CASSLGTWGGESYEQYF
CDR3nt: TGTGCCAGCAGTTTGGGGACCTGGGGAGGGGAATCCTACGAGCAGTACTTC
j_gene: TRBJ2-7
v_gene: TRBV28
d_gene: TRBD2
abundance: -

CDR3aa: CAWGGPGGYQPQHF
CDR3nt: TGTGCCTGGGGGGGCCCCGGCGGCTATCAGCCCCAGCATTTT
j_gene: TRBJ1-5
v_gene: TRBV30
d_gene: -
abundance: -

CDR3aa: CASSQAEGPKNTEAFF
CDR3nt: TGCGCCAGCAGCCAAGCCGAGGGACCTAAGAACACTGAAGCTTTCTTT
j_gene: TRBJ1-1
v_gene: TRBV4-3
d_gene: -
abundance: -

CDR3aa: CASSYSGLASSYEQYF
CDR3nt: TGTGCCAGCAGTTACTCCGGACTAGCGAGCTCCTACGAGCAGTACTTC
j_gene: TRBJ2-7
v_gene: TRBV6-6
d_gene: TRBD2
abundance: -

CDR3aa: CASSDGSSGLNEQFF
CDR3nt: TGTGCCAGCAGTGACGGGTCTAGCGGACTCAATGAGCAGTTCTTC
j_gene: TRBJ2-1
v_gene: TRBV2
d_gene: TRBD2
abundance: -

CDR3aa: CASSFWGGTEAFF
CDR3nt: TGCGCCAGCAGCTTTTGGGGTGGGACTGAAGCTTTCTTT
j_gene: TRBJ1-1
v_gene: TRBV5-1
d_gene: -
abundance: -

CDR3aa: CASSYRTSDYEQYF
CDR3nt: TGCGCCAGCAGCTACAGGACATCCGACTACGAGCAGTACTTC
j_gene: TRBJ2-7
v_gene: TRBV4-1
d_gene: -
abundance: once

CDR3aa: CASSVRGLAASTDTQYF
CDR3nt: TGTGCCAGCAGCGTGAGAGGACTAGCAGCTAGCACAGATACGCAGTATTTT
j_gene: TRBJ2-3
v_gene: TRBV9
d_gene: TRBD2
abundance: -

CDR3aa: CASSLRTSGSPDTQYF
CDR3nt: TGTGCCAGCAGCCTTCGGACTAGCGGGAGTCCAGATACGCAGTATTTT
j_gene: TRBJ2-3
v_gene: TRBV9
d_gene: TRBD2
abundance: -

CDR3aa: CASSAPVDRTSYEQYF
CDR3nt: TGTGCCAGCAGTGCCCCCGTGGACAGGACCTCCTACGAGCAGTACTTC
j_gene: TRBJ2-7
v_gene: TRBV25-1
d_gene: TRBD1
abundance: -

CDR3aa: CASSLMEGGPTDTQYF
CDR3nt: TGTGCCAGCAGCTTAATGGAGGGGGGACCCACAGATACGCAGTATTTT
j_gene: TRBJ2-3
v_gene: TRBV11-2
d_gene: -
abundance: -

CDR3aa: CATRWGETYEQYF
CDR3nt: TGTGCCACCCGTTGGGGGGAGACCTACGAGCAGTACTTC
j_gene: TRBJ2-7
v_gene: TRBV10-3
d_gene: -
abundance: -

CDR3aa: CARSALDYNSPLHF
CDR3nt: TGTGCCAGAAGCGCCTTAGACTATAATTCACCCCTCCACTTT
j_gene: TRBJ1-6
v_gene: TRBV5-3
d_gene: -
abundance: -

CDR3aa: CASSSGSVSAFYEQYF
CDR3nt: TGTGCCAGCAGCTCCGGGTCGGTCTCGGCGTTTTACGAGCAGTACTTC
j_gene: TRBJ2-7
v_gene: TRBV13
d_gene: -
abundance: once

CDR3aa: CASSLGLGAYEQYF
CDR3nt: TGTGCCAGCAGCTTAGGTTTGGGGGCCTACGAGCAGTACTTC
j_gene: TRBJ2-7
v_gene: TRBV7-9
d_gene: -
abundance: -

CDR3aa: CASSHDRDPFYEQYF
CDR3nt: TGCGCCAGCAGCCACGACAGAGATCCTTTCTACGAGCAGTACTTC
j_gene: TRBJ2-7
v_gene: TRBV4-1
d_gene: -
abundance: -

CDR3aa: CASSQDQGLAGGPDTDTQYF
CDR3nt: TGCGCCAGCAGCCAAGATCAGGGGCTAGCGGGAGGGCCTGACACAGATACGCAGTATTTT
j_gene: TRBJ2-3
v_gene: TRBV4-3
d_gene: TRBD2
abundance: -

CDR3aa: CAYDWRWSGELFF
CDR3nt: TGTGCCTACGACTGGCGTTGGTCCGGGGAGCTGTTTTTT
j_gene: TRBJ2-2
v_gene: TRBV30
d_gene: -
abundance: -

CDR3aa: CASRDFQETQYF
CDR3nt: TGTGCCAGCAGGGACTTCCAAGAGACCCAGTACTTC
j_gene: TRBJ2-5
v_gene: TRBV27
d_gene: -
abundance: -

CDR3aa: CASSVNSYQETQYF
CDR3nt: TGTGCCAGCAGCGTAAACTCGTACCAAGAGACCCAGTACTTC
j_gene: TRBJ2-5
v_gene: TRBV9
d_gene: -
abundance: -

CDR3aa: CARGAVQETQYF
CDR3nt: TGTGCCAGAGGAGCGGTACAAGAGACCCAGTACTTC
j_gene: TRBJ2-5
v_gene: TRBV2
d_gene: -
abundance: -

CDR3aa: CASVLAGAFFF
CDR3nt: TGTGCCAGCGTGCTAGCGGGGGCCTTTTTTTTT
j_gene: TRBJ2-3
v_gene: TRBV28
d_gene: TRBD2
abundance: -

CDR3aa: CASRRYSGTPYGYTF
CDR3nt: TGTGCCAGCAGGCGTTATTCAGGGACTCCTTATGGCTACACCTTC
j_gene: TRBJ1-2
v_gene: TRBV28
d_gene: -
abundance: -

CDR3aa: CASSPPLGYEQYF
CDR3nt: TGCGCCAGCAGCCCCCCCTTAGGCTACGAGCAGTACTTC
j_gene: TRBJ2-7
v_gene: TRBV4-1
d_gene: -
abundance: -

CDR3aa: CASSPFTGTSGVAGELFF
CDR3nt: TGCGCCAGCAGCCCCTTTACGGGGACTAGCGGGGTAGCCGGGGAGCTGTTTTTT
j_gene: TRBJ2-2
v_gene: TRBV4-1
d_gene: TRBD2
abundance: -

CDR3aa: CASSLQETQYF
CDR3nt: TGTGCCAGCAGTCTCCAAGAGACCCAGTACTTC
j_gene: TRBJ2-5
v_gene: TRBV5-6
d_gene: -
abundance: -

CDR3aa: CATSRGQGAGKLFF
CDR3nt: TGTGCCACCAGCAGAGGACAGGGCGCGGGAAAACTGTTTTTT
j_gene: TRBJ1-4
v_gene: TRBV15
d_gene: TRBD1
abundance: -

CDR3aa: CASSLPAGFGETQYF
CDR3nt: TGTGCCAGCAGCTTACCAGCGGGATTTGGGGAGACCCAGTACTTC
j_gene: TRBJ2-5
v_gene: TRBV11-2
d_gene: TRBD2
abundance: -

CDR3aa: CASSFVLTSGDQETQYF
CDR3nt: TGTGCCAGCAGTTTCGTTTTGACTAGCGGAGACCAAGAGACCCAGTACTTC
j_gene: TRBJ2-5
v_gene: TRBV28
d_gene: TRBD2
abundance: -

CDR3aa: CASSSGGASYEQYF
CDR3nt: TGTGCCAGTAGTAGCGGGGGGGCCTCCTACGAGCAGTACTTC
j_gene: TRBJ2-7
v_gene: TRBV19
d_gene: TRBD2
abundance: -

CDR3aa: CASSLRTSGRQGELFF
CDR3nt: TGTGCCAGCAGCTTGAGGACTAGCGGGAGGCAAGGGGAGCTGTTTTTT
j_gene: TRBJ2-2
v_gene: TRBV13
d_gene: TRBD2
abundance: once

CDR3aa: CASHKADSLSKSYEQYF
CDR3nt: TGCGCCAGTCATAAGGCTGACAGCCTGTCCAAGTCCTACGAGCAGTACTTC
j_gene: TRBJ2-7
v_gene: TRBV10-1
d_gene: -
abundance: -

CDR3aa: CSARTGYNEQFF
CDR3nt: TGCAGCGCCAGGACAGGTTACAATGAGCAGTTCTTC
j_gene: TRBJ2-1
v_gene: TRBV29-1
d_gene: TRBD1
abundance: -

CDR3aa: CASSWAGQAPYEQYF
CDR3nt: TGTGCCAGCAGTTGGGCGGGACAGGCCCCCTACGAGCAGTACTTC
j_gene: TRBJ2-7
v_gene: TRBV6-5
d_gene: TRBD1
abundance: -

CDR3aa: CASSFKDGGLNSPLHF
CDR3nt: TGTGCCAGCAGCTTTAAGGACGGAGGCCTAAATTCACCCCTCCACTTT
j_gene: TRBJ1-6
v_gene: TRBV7-9
d_gene: -
abundance: -